This TCR beta chain originates from a study of T cells in Graves' hyperthyroidism and ophthalmopathy. Study findings and constraints: Most thyroid clonotypes that were expanded above 0.001 also turned up in blood.

The CDR3 has 15 amino acids. With V trimmed by 2 bases and J by 4 bases, 4 bases remained unmatched. The germline V gene encodes CDR1 DFQATT and CDR2 SNEGSKA (reference sequence). Comments on this clonotype: The target antigen is unknown.

RNA transcripts served as the template for amplifying TCR beta CDR3 regions. Initially, a first-round RT-PCR of the TCR CDR3 employed the HTBI primer set. MiXCR, run by TCRdb on the multiplex PCR reads, gives a single entry per CDR3 protein. The sample has some 740,000 distinct CDR3 sequences, around 15% seen once. Diagnosis relied on clinical symptoms, serum thyroxine and TRAb, thyroid ultrasound and orbital computed tomography. The specimen was blood. V gene TRBV20-1 combines with J gene TRBJ2-1, with 11 bases that match TRBD2. This TCR was sampled from a woman aged 18-29 years with Graves' hyperthyroidism. The DNA for the CDR3 is TGCAGTGCTAGAAAGGGACTAGCGGTGTACAATGAGCAGTTCTTC. Residues: CSARKGLAVYNEQFF.